This is a list of T cell receptor beta chains from one sample in a study of blood T cell repertoires in COVID-19. Assay used: immunoSEQ multiplex PCR; TCRdb lists only in-frame clones, some missing. The top ten clones hold 30% to 35% of a sample with roughly 42,000 clones, around 79% of them seen once. What was sequenced was peripheral blood. These receptors were taken from a woman of 80 years or more with acute or convalescent COVID-19. Each CDR3 is given with its conserved first and last residue. The D gene is left open where the match is weak. Some rows have no size entry. The others give once, few or many, or a class for an expanded clone.

TRBD2	once	TRBV6-2/TRBV6-3	TRBJ2-7	TGTGCCAGCAGCCGGAGGCGCGGGAGGGGTTCCTACGAGCAGTACTTC	CASSRRRGRGSYEQYF
TRBD1	.	TRBV5-1	TRBJ1-1	TGCGCCAGCAGCCCCACCAACAGGGGGACTGAAGCTTTCTTT	CASSPTNRGTEAFF
.	.	TRBV19	TRBJ1-1	TGTGCCAGTAGTATCGAGGGAGTGAACACTGAAGCTTTCTTT	CASSIEGVNTEAFF
.	.	TRBV5-5	TRBJ2-5	TGTGCCAGCAGCCCGGGCCAAGAGACCCAGTACTTC	CASSPGQETQYF
TRBD1	.	TRBV6-2/TRBV6-3	TRBJ2-7	TGTGCCAGCAGCCCGCCCGGGACAGGGAGTACGGAGCAGTACTTC	CASSPPGTGSTEQYF
TRBD2	.	TRBV14	TRBJ2-7	TGTGCCAGCAGCCGATGGACTAGCGGGAGGACTTTTGGCTACGAGCAGTACTTC	CASSRWTSGRTFGYEQYF
TRBD1	.	TRBV2	TRBJ2-7	TGTGCCAGCAGTGCCGACAGGGGACCGCTCTACGAGCAGTACTTC	CASSADRGPLYEQYF
TRBD2	.	TRBV7-7	TRBJ2-1	TGTGCCAGCAGCTTAGGGCTAGCGGGGAATGAGCAGTTCTTC	CASSLGLAGNEQFF
.	.	TRBV27	TRBJ2-7	TGTGCCAGCAGTGGATCCGGACTACGCTACGAGCAGTACTTC	CASSGSGLRYEQYF
.	.	TRBV28	TRBJ2-7	TGTGCCAGCAGCGGGAAGGGTCTTGCCTCCTACGAGCAGTACTTC	CASSGKGLASYEQYF
TRBD2	.	TRBV11-2	TRBJ2-5	TGTGCCAGCAGCTTGTCCCCCGCGGGAGTCGAGGAGACCCAGTACTTC	CASSLSPAGVEETQYF
TRBD2	.	TRBV10-1	TRBJ2-7	TGCGCCAGCAGTGAGTCAAGCGGGAGCGTATGGCAGTACTTC	CASSESSGSVWQYF
.	.	TRBV12-3/TRBV12-4	TRBJ1-2	TGTGCCAGCAGAACGGGACAAGACTATGGCTACACCTTC	CASRTGQDYGYTF
.	.	TRBV5-8	TRBJ1-1	TGTGCCAGCAGCTTGGGGGACTTCCGACGGGGCGCTGAAGCTTTCTTT	CASSLGDFRRGAEAFF
TRBD1	few	TRBV6-5	TRBJ1-5	TGTGCCAGCTTGGCAGGGGGCGGTCAGCCCCAGCATTTT	CASLAGGGQPQHF
TRBD2	.	TRBV27	TRBJ2-7	TGTGCCAGCAGTTTATTTGGGACTAGCGGCTCCTACGAGCAGTACTTC	CASSLFGTSGSYEQYF
TRBD1	.	TRBV7-8	TRBJ1-1	TGTGCCAGCAGACAATTCACAGGGGGGAACACTGAAGCTTTCTTT	CASRQFTGGNTEAFF
TRBD2	once	TRBV7-9	TRBJ2-7	TGTGCCAGCAGCGTAGGGACTAGCAGCTACGAGCAGTACTTC	CASSVGTSSYEQYF
TRBD2	.	TRBV11-3	TRBJ2-7	TGTGCCAGCAGCCCGGGGCTAGCGGGAGTAGGGGAGCAGTACTTC	CASSPGLAGVGEQYF
.	.	TRBV18	TRBJ2-3	TGTGCCAGCTCACCACCCTCTAGTTCGGGTGATACGCAGTATTTT	CASSPPSSSGDTQYF
TRBD2	.	TRBV7-2	TRBJ2-1	TGTGCCAGCAAATGGGATAGCGGGGTAACCTACAATGAGCAGTTCTTC	CASKWDSGVTYNEQFF
TRBD2	.	TRBV6-5	TRBJ2-3	TGTGCCTCTAGCGGGAGGCCGGGGGATACGCAGTATTTT	CASSGRPGDTQYF